This T cell receptor (beta chain) was documented in a study of vaccination and CD4 T cells after COVID-19. Noted time point: late sampling 161 to 241 days after vaccination in three convalescent patients. Treatment indicated: approximately 10-day PBMC culture with coronavirus spike peptide pools or control peptides (ViraFEST assay). In this sample, this clonotype turned up a few times. As yet, its antigen is unknown. The Oncomine TCR Beta short-read assay was what sequenced the DNA obtained from cultured CD4+ T cells. Using its own MiXCR run on the PCR reads, TCRdb lists one record per CDR3 protein. The repertoire includes tens of thousands of distinct CDR3 sequences, 30% to 40% of them detected once, and approximately 30% sits in the top ten. The origin of this receptor is a human donor who had recovered from COVID-19. The starting material was CD4+ T cells from blood, cultured in vitro, obtained about 7 months after SARS-CoV-2 vaccination.

As DNA, the CDR3 is TGTGCCTCCTCCACAGCTGCCTATGGCTACACCTTC. Amino acids: CASSTAAYGYTF. The V gene is TRBV2, the J gene TRBJ1-2; no clear D gene. This CDR3 is built from 12 residues. V dropped 11 bases and J dropped 4 bases, with 14 bases sitting between them. The germline gives CDR1 SNHLY, CDR2 FYNNEI.